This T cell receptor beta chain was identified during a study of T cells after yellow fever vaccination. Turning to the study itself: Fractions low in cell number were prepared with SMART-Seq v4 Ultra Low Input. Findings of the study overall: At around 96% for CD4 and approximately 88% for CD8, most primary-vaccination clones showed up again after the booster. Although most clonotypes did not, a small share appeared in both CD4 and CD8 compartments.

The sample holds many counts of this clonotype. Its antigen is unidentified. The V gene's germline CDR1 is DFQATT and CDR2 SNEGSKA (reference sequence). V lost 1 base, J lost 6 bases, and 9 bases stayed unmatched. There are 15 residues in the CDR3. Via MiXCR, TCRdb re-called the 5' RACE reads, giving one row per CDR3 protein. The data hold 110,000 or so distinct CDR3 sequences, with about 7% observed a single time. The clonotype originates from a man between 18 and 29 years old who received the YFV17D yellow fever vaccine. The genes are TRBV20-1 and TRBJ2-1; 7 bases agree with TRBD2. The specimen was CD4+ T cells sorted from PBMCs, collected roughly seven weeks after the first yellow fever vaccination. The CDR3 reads CSARGAGVVVNEQFF. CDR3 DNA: TGCAGTGCTAGAGGGGCGGGGGTCGTCGTCAATGAGCAGTTCTTC.